This T cell receptor (beta chain) derives from a study of blood T cell repertoires in COVID-19. Authors' methods: Estimates of nucleated cell counts were drawn from the amplification of reference gene primers. TCRdb's table, derived via immunoSEQ multiplex PCR, lists solely in-frame clones and lacks some. The V and J calls and the clone size are those of that table, but D and trimming were determined from the DNA. The data show some 300,000 clones, with 88% seen just once and approximately 2% held by the top ten. Cohorts were assigned according to the clinical history that participants reported. The V gene lost 3 bases and the J gene lost 2 bases, with 8 bases spanning the gap. This CDR3 is 14 amino acids long. Germline values: CDR1 SGHDN, CDR2 FVKESK.

This chain links TRBV14 with TRBJ1-3; weak D call: TRBD1 (5 bases). The source of this sequence is a woman aged 60 to 75 in a cohort exposed to, infected with or recovered from COVID-19 (not recorded which). The specimen sequenced was PBMCs or T cells enriched from blood (not recorded which). The CDR3 bases are TGTGCCAGCAGCCAGTCGGGGGCTGGAAACACCATATATTTT. Residues: CASSQSGAGNTIYF.